A selection of T cell receptor beta chains follows, all from one sample in a study of blood T cell repertoires in COVID-19. Assay used: immunoSEQ multiplex PCR; TCRdb lists only in-frame clones, some missing. The sample carries approximately 230,000 clones, around four fifths recorded once. The sequenced material came from PBMCs or T cells enriched from blood (not recorded which). The receptors were sampled from a man aged 35 to 55 who had recovered from COVID-19. CDR3s include the opening cysteine and the closing phenylalanine or tryptophan. D genes are given only for firm matches. Rows may omit the clone size; those that give it use once, few, many or a size class.

D: TRBD2
V: TRBV18
J: TRBJ2-1
size: -
CDR3: CASSPDLGLAGVEQFF

D: TRBD1
V: TRBV9
J: TRBJ2-1
size: -
CDR3: CASSLLGQGARGQFF

D: TRBD1
V: TRBV24-1
J: TRBJ2-3
size: -
CDR3: CATSDWDRGGTDTQYF

D: TRBD1
V: TRBV10-1
J: TRBJ1-3
size: -
CDR3: CASSPGTAGNTIYF

D: -
V: TRBV5-1
J: TRBJ2-5
size: -
CDR3: CASSLGPTVEETQYF

D: TRBD2
V: TRBV25-1
J: TRBJ2-7
size: once
CDR3: CASSDIYGGSYEQYF

D: -
V: TRBV7-3
J: TRBJ1-2
size: -
CDR3: CASSLTFRGVDYGYTF

D: -
V: TRBV11-3
J: TRBJ2-2
size: -
CDR3: CASSPGWLGNTGELFF

D: TRBD2
V: TRBV20-1
J: TRBJ2-3
size: -
CDR3: CSASRLAGVSDTQYF

D: -
V: TRBV28
J: TRBJ1-5
size: once
CDR3: CASSLSQSRHF